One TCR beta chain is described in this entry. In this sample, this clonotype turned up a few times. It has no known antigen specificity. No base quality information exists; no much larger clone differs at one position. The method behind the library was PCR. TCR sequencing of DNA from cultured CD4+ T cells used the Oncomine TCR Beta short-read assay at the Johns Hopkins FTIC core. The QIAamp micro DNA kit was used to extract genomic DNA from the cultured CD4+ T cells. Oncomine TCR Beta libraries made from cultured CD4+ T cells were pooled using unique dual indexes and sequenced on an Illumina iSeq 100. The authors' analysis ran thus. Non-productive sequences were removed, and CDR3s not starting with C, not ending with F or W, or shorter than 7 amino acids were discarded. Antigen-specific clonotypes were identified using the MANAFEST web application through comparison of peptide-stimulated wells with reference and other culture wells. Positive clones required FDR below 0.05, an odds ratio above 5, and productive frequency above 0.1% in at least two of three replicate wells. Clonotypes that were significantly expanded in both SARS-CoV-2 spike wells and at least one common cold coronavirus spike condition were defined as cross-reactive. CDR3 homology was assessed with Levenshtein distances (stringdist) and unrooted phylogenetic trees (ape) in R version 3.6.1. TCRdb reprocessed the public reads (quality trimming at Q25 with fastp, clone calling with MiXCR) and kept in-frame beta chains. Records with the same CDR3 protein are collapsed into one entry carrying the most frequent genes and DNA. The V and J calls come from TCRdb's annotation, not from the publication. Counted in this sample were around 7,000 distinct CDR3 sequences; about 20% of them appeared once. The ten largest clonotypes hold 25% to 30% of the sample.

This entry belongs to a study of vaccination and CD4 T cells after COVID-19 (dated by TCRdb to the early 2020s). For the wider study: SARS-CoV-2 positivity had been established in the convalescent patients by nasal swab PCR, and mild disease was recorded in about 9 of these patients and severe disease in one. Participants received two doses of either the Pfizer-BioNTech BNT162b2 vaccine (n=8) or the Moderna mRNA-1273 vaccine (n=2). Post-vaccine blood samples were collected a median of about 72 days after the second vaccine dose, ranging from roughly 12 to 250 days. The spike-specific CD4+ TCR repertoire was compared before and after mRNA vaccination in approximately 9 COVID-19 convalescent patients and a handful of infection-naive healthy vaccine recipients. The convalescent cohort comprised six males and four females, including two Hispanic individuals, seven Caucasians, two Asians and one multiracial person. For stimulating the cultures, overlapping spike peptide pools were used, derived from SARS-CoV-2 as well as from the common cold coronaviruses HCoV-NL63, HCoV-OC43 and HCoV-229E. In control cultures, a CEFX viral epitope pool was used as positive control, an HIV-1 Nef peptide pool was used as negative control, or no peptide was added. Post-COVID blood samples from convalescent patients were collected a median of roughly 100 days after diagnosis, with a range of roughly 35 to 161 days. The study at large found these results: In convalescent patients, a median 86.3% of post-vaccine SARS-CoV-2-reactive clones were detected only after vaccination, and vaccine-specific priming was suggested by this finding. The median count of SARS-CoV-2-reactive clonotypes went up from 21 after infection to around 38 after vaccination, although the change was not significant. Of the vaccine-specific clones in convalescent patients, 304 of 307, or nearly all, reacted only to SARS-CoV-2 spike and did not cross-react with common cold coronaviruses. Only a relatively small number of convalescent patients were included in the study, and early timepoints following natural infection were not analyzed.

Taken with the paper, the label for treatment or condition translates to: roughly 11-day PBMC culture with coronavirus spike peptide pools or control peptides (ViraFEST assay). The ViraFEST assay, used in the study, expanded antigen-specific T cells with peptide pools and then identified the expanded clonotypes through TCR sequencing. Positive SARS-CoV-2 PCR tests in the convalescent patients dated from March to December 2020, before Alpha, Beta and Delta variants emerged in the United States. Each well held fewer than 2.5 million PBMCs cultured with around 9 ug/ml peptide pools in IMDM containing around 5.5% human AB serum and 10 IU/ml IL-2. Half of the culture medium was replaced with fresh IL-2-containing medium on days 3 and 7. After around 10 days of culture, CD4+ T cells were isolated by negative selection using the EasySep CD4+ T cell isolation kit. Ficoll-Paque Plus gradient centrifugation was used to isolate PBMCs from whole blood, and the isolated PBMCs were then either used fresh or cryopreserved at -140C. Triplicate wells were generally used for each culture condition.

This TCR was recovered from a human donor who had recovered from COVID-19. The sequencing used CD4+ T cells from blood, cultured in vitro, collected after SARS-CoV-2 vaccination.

The DNA sequence is TGTGCCACCCGAGGACCGTCCTCTCAGCCCCAGCATTTT. It translates as CATRGPSSQPQHF. The rearrangement joined TRBV19 to TRBJ1-5; no D gene can be assigned with confidence. Taken from the germline V gene (reference sequence), the CDR1 and CDR2 loops are LNHDA and SQIVND. Including the terminal cysteine and phenylalanine, the CDR3 comprises 13 residues. The entry retains the CDR3 DNA only, 39 bases that are in frame from base 1. V loses 10 bases of germline sequence and J loses 6 bases, and the interval between the two ends is 16 bases.